A single sample gave rise to the 25 T cell receptor beta chains below, sequenced in a study of cytomegalovirus exposure and HLA in healthy donors. A multiplex PCR was run with 60 Vbeta primers and 13 Jbeta primers. Data came from immunoSEQ multiplex PCR; TCRdb stores just in-frame clones and leaves some out. This sample yields 150,000 or so clones, of which 70% to 90% are seen a single time; about 2% belongs to the top ten. The sequenced sample was PBMCs. The receptors derive from a man aged 18 to 29 in good health and CMV-seropositive.

V usage is TRBV6-1 and J usage is TRBJ2-7; D not certain. V lost 1 base and J 3 bases, leaving 10 bases between the germline ends. This CDR3 is built from 14 residues. Germline CDR1 MNHNS, CDR2 SASEGT. CDR3 nucleotide sequence: TGTGCCAGCAGTGAAGAGACACTTAACTACGAGCAGTACTTC. Its protein is CASSEETLNYEQYF.

This clone was seen just once. The chain uses TRBV7-2 and TRBJ2-2; D might be TRBD1 (5 bases). From germline, CDR1 is SGHTA and CDR2 FQGNSA. V was shortened by 2 bases and J by 3 bases, with 22 bases between the two germline ends. The CDR3 sequence is 19 residues long. CDR3 sequence: CASSLRSQSPAGYTGELFF. The CDR3, as DNA: TGTGCCAGCAGCTTAAGGTCACAGTCCCCGGCAGGGTACACCGGGGAGCTGTTTTTT.

V is TRBV4-3 and J is TRBJ1-5; no reliable D call. The CDR3 is 14 amino acids. V lost 1 base and J lost 5, with 9 bases in between. CDR1 LGHNA and CDR2 YSLEER come from the germline V gene. CDR3 sequence (DNA): TGCGCCAGCAGCCAAGTAACAGCCCATCAGCCCCAGCATTTT. Residues: CASSQVTAHQPQHF.

The rearrangement uses TRBV7-6 and TRBJ2-1; TRBD2 matches 11 bases. CDR3 length: 18 residues. Germline V lookup: CDR1 SGHVS, CDR2 FNYEAQ. Trimming took 5 bases from V and 0 from J; bases not matched to a gene: 9. CDR3 in amino acids: CASSHSLAGGSSYNEQFF. The CDR3 DNA reads as TGTGCCAGCAGCCACTCGCTAGCGGGGGGCAGCTCCTACAATGAGCAGTTCTTC. Together with reference TRBV7-6 and TRBJ2-1, the CDR3 gives the full variable domain: GAGVSQSPRYKVTKRGQDVALRCDPISGHVSLYWYRQALGQGPEFLTYFNYEAQQDKSGLPNDRFSAERPEGSISTLTIQRTEQRDSAMYRCASSHSLAGGSSYNEQFFGPGTRLTVL.

The rearrangement uses TRBV4-1 and TRBJ1-5; 10 bases line up with TRBD1. Germline-derived CDR1 and CDR2 are MGHRA and YSYEKL. The CDR3 covers 17 residues. Trimming took 2 bases from V and 7 from J; bases not matched to a gene: 11. CDR3 coding DNA: TGCGCCAGCAGCCAACCCTCCGGGACAGGGGTAAAACAGCCCCAGCATTTT. This translates into CASSQPSGTGVKQPQHF.

V and J are TRBV6-7 and TRBJ2-5, with D perhaps TRBD2 (5 bases). TRBV6-7 is labeled an ORF, and its function is uncertain. Trimming took off 7 bases at V and 6 bases at J, with 24 bases between the two ends. There are 16 residues in the CDR3. The CDR3 loop reads CASTQPEGGLPKTQYF. The CDR3 bases are TGTGCCAGCACACAACCGGAAGGCGGGTTGCCAAAGACCCAGTACTTC.

This chain uses TRBV4-3 with TRBJ2-7, with D possibly matching TRBD2 (5 bases). V was cut by 1 base and J by 6 bases, with 16 bases left in between. In germline, CDR1 is LGHNA, CDR2 YSLEER. This CDR3 is built from 15 residues. The chain's CDR3 is CASSQVELAESEQYF. CDR3 in DNA: TGCGCCAGCAGCCAAGTTGAGCTAGCTGAGAGCGAGCAGTACTTC.

The chain links TRBV11-2 to TRBJ2-1, with 16 bases lining up with TRBD2. V lost 1 base and J lost 0; bases outside the gene matches: 3. Germline CDR1 SGHAT, CDR2 FQNNGV. The CDR3 has 19 residues. The CDR3 nucleotides read TGTGCCAGCAGCTTAGTGGGACTAGCGGGGGGGAGCTCCTACAATGAGCAGTTCTTC. Translating it yields CASSLVGLAGGSSYNEQFF.

V is TRBV5-1 and J is TRBJ2-3; 8 bases align to TRBD2. Germline V gives CDR1 SGHRS, CDR2 YFSETQ. Trimming cost V 0 bases and J 3 bases; bases outside gene matches: 6. This CDR3 has 16 residues. CDR3 residues: CASSLDSGGGTDTQYF. As DNA, the CDR3 is TGCGCCAGCAGCTTGGACAGCGGGGGCGGAACAGATACGCAGTATTTT. The variable domain in full, completed from reference TRBV5-1 and TRBJ2-3, reads KAGVTQTPRYLIKTRGQQVTLSCSPISGHRSVSWYQQTPGQGLQFLFEYFSETQRNKGNFPGRFSGRQFSNSRSEMNVSTLELGDSALYLCASSLDSGGGTDTQYFGPGTRLTVL.

The gene calls are TRBV9 and TRBJ2-1; TRBD2 aligns across 11 bases. Germline assignment: CDR1 SGDLS and CDR2 YYNGEE. Trimming took 3 bases from V and 0 from J; bases not matched to a gene: 5. This CDR3 is 17 amino acids long. In DNA, the CDR3 is TGTGCCAGCAGCGCATTCACTAGCGGGGGCTCCTACAATGAGCAGTTCTTC. This sequence encodes CASSAFTSGGSYNEQFF.

This chain links TRBV30 with TRBJ1-5, with 8 bases lining up with TRBD1. The CDR3 is 16 residues long. Trimming took 2 bases from V and 7 from J; bases not matched to a gene: 13. The germline CDR1 and CDR2 sequences are GTSNPN and SVGIG (reference sequence). The CDR3 region has the DNA TGTGCCTGGAGTCCCCACGGACAGGGATTCTTGCAGCCCCAGCATTTT. It specifies CAWSPHGQGFLQPQHF.

V gene TRBV30 combines with J gene TRBJ1-1; maybe TRBD1 (5 bases). The CDR3 runs to 13 residues. V lost 4 bases and J lost 3, with 12 bases in between. CDR1 is GTSNPN and CDR2 is SVGIG in the germline V gene (reference sequence). The CDR3 sequence: CAWIQGADTEAFF. In nucleotides, the CDR3 is TGTGCCTGGATTCAGGGCGCGGACACTGAAGCTTTCTTT.

The V call is TRBV27, the J call TRBJ2-7; unclear D gene. This CDR3 has 13 amino acids. Germline CDR1 reads MNHEY; CDR2 reads SMNVEV (reference sequence). V gave up 4 bases and J gave up 3 bases, with 10 bases separating them. The CDR3 spells CASSYQPVYEQYF. The CDR3 region has the DNA TGTGCCAGCAGTTACCAACCAGTCTACGAGCAGTACTTC.

The rearrangement links TRBV4-3 to TRBJ1-1, with D maybe TRBD1 (6 bases). This CDR3 contains 16 residues. Per germline, CDR1 LGHNA and CDR2 YSLEER. V shed 0 bases and J shed 1 base, with 12 bases lying between them. The chain's CDR3 is CASSQDSQGKNTEAFF. CDR3 nucleotides: TGCGCCAGCAGCCAAGACTCACAGGGCAAGAACACTGAAGCTTTCTTT.

To note about this clone: One end of the junction fails to match germline, which may point to a read error. V gene TRBV27 combines with J gene TRBJ2-4, with TRBD1 matching over 9 bases. The CDR3 extends over 13 amino acids. Germline lookup yields CDR1 MNHEY and CDR2 SMNVEV (reference sequence). CDR3: CASSAGQGNSQYF. The CDR3 bases are TGTGCCAGCAGTGCGGGACAGGGAAACAGTCAGTACTTC.

This chain uses TRBV13 with TRBJ1-1; TRBD1 matches 7 bases. Germline CDR1 reads PRHDT; CDR2 reads FYEKMQ (reference sequence). The J segment lost 11 bases and the V segment lost 5 bases, leaving 5 bases of the junction unmatched. The CDR3 is made up of 11 amino acids. The CDR3 DNA reads as TGTGCCAGCAGCGAGACAGGGTTGGCTTTCTTT. It specifies CASSETGLAFF.

This chain links TRBV6-5 with TRBJ1-5; possibly TRBD1 for D (5 bases). The length of the CDR3 is 15 residues. The germline gives CDR1 MNHEY, CDR2 SVGAGI. Trimming stripped 0 bases from V and 6 bases from J, with 12 bases between. The CDR3 DNA sequence: TGTGCCAGCAGTTACTCGGGGGGATTCGGTCAGCCCCAGCATTTT. The encoded protein is CASSYSGGFGQPQHF.

The chain carries TRBV5-1 and TRBJ2-4; 8 bases align to TRBD1. CDR1 SGHRS and CDR2 YFSETQ come from the germline V gene. The CDR3 runs 15 residues. V was clipped by 2 bases and J by 8 bases; unmatched bases: 9. The CDR3 loop reads CASSFQDREEDIQYF. The DNA for the CDR3 is TGCGCCAGCAGCTTCCAGGACAGGGAAGAGGACATTCAGTACTTC.

This clone has more than one count but fewer than ten. This chain links TRBV9 with TRBJ2-6; 12 bases line up with TRBD2. The V gene end was trimmed by 3 bases and the J gene end by 0 bases; junction bases not matched to a gene: 4. Germline CDR1 reads SGDLS; CDR2 reads YYNGEE. The CDR3 contains 18 residues. The CDR3 region has the DNA TGTGCCAGCAGCGCCAGACTAGCGGGGGTCTCTGGGGCCAACGTCCTGACTTTC. Protein sequence: CASSARLAGVSGANVLTF.

V is TRBV6-5 and J is TRBJ1-3, with 7 bases fitting TRBD1. CDR1 and CDR2 from the germline V gene are MNHEY and SVGAGI. The CDR3 contains 13 residues. V shed 6 bases, J shed 4 bases, and the junction held 3 bases outside the gene matches. The CDR3 here is CASRGGPGNTIYF. DNA for the CDR3: TGTGCCAGCAGAGGGGGCCCGGGAAACACCATATATTTT.

This clone was detected once. The V gene is TRBV7-2, the J gene TRBJ1-2; 9 bases match TRBD1. Losses at the gene ends were 5 bases for V and 8 bases for J; bases not matched to a gene: 15. CDR1 and CDR2 from the germline V gene are SGHTA and FQGNSA. The CDR3 runs to 16 residues. This CDR3 is CASSTPPGQGFVGYTF. Here the CDR3 DNA reads TGTGCCAGCAGCACTCCTCCGGGACAGGGTTTTGTAGGCTACACCTTC.

The genes are TRBV7-9 and TRBJ2-4; D might be TRBD2 (5 bases). The CDR3 extends over 16 amino acids. Germline V gene data show CDR1 as SEHNR and CDR2 as FQNEAQ (reference sequence). V dropped 2 bases and J dropped 1 base, with 12 bases sitting between them. The CDR3 reads CASSLSGYLAKNIQYF. In nucleotides, the CDR3 is TGTGCCAGCAGCTTATCGGGGTATCTGGCCAAAAACATTCAGTACTTC.

The chain links TRBV9 to TRBJ2-1; 7 nucleotides match TRBD1. The CDR3 has 14 amino acids. Germline V gene lookup returns CDR1 SGDLS and CDR2 YYNGEE. V lost 3 bases to trimming and J lost 4 bases; unmatched junction nucleotides: 4. In DNA, the CDR3 is TGTGCCAGCAGCGAGGACAGGTTGTACAATGAGCAGTTCTTC. Translation gives CASSEDRLYNEQFF.

V is TRBV15 and J is TRBJ2-3, with 9 bases fitting TRBD1. V shed 5 bases and J 6 bases; nucleotides not matched to a gene: 6. The CDR3 sequence is 14 residues long. From germline, CDR1 is LNHNV and CDR2 YYDKDF (reference sequence). For the CDR3, the DNA is TGTGCCACCAGCCCACAGGGGGCTTTGGATACGCAGTATTTT. Translating it yields CATSPQGALDTQYF.

The CDR3 reads CASREHPNSPLHF. Written as DNA, the CDR3 is TGTGCCAGCAGAGAACACCCGAATTCACCCCTCCACTTT. The chain has TRBV6-5 and TRBJ1-6; D is unclear. V was clipped by 6 bases and J by 7 bases, with 10 bases between them. Germline V gene data show CDR1 as MNHEY and CDR2 as SVGAGI. CDR3 size: 13 residues.